This T cell receptor beta chain originates from a study of cytomegalovirus exposure and HLA in healthy donors. Both 60 Vbeta primers and 13 Jbeta primers went into the PCR. Sequencing used immunoSEQ multiplex PCR; TCRdb keeps in-frame clones, though not all of them. The sample contains 150,000 or so clones, almost 80% of which appear only once. Germline lookup yields CDR1 SNHLY and CDR2 FYNNEI. J was trimmed by 3 bases and V by 3 bases; bases with no gene match: 11. CDR3 length: 18 amino acids. The sequenced material came from PBMCs. The receptor was derived from a woman between 50 and 59 years old in good health and CMV-seropositive. The chain uses TRBV2 and TRBJ2-7; 13 bases match TRBD2. The CDR3 here is CASSDWRTSGSPYYEQYF. The CDR3 DNA reads TGTGCCAGCAGTGATTGGAGGACTAGCGGGAGTCCATACTACGAGCAGTACTTC. Variable domain in full (rest from reference TRBV2 and TRBJ2-7): EPEVTQTPSHQVTQMGQEVILRCVPISNHLYFYWYRQILGQKVEFLVSFYNNEISEKSEIFDDQFSVERPDGSNFTLKIRSTKLEDSAMYFCASSDWRTSGSPYYEQYFGPGTRLTVT.